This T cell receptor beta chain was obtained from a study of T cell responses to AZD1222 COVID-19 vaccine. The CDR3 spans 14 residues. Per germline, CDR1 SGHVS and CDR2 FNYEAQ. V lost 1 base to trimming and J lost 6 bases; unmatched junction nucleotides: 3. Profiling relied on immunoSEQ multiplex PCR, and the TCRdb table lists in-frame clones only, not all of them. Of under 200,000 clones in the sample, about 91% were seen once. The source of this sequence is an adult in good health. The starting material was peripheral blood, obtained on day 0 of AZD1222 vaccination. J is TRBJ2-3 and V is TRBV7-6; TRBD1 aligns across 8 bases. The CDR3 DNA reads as TGTGCCAGCAGCTTAGGTAACAGGGGGGATACGCAGTATTTT. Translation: CASSLGNRGDTQYF.